Listed below are T cell receptor beta chains from one sample, sequenced in a study of technical replicates of blood from a handful of donors. Profiled with immunoSEQ multiplex PCR; TCRdb holds only in-frame clones, not every one. The sample lists 60,000 to 80,000 clones, around 86% seen once, with roughly 5% in the top ten. Sequencing was carried out using PBMCs. The receptors were sampled from a human donor in good health. Some clones in this sample may be carry-over from other donors' samples. The CDR3 runs from the conserved cysteine through the conserved F or W. A D gene is named only where the DNA matches it firmly. Some rows have no size entry. The others give once, few or many, or a class for an expanded clone.

v_call	j_call	clone_size	d_call	cdr3_nt	cdr3_aa
TRBV12-2	TRBJ2-1	-	-	TGTGCAAGTCGCTTAGTTCCAGGGCCAAGGGGAGAGCAGTTCTTC	CASRLVPGPRGEQFF
TRBV27	TRBJ1-1	-	-	TGTGCCAGCAGTTTAGGGCGGGTGGTGGGCACTGAAGCTTTCTTT	CASSLGRVVGTEAFF
TRBV6-5	TRBJ2-3	once	TRBD2	TGTGCCAGCAGTAAAGGACTAGCGGGAATGAATACGCAGTATTTT	CASSKGLAGMNTQYF
TRBV7-8	TRBJ1-6	-	-	TGTGCCAGCAGTCGTAGGGACTGGGGCGGGGGAAATTCACCCCTCCACTTT	CASSRRDWGGGNSPLHF
TRBV4-1	TRBJ1-6	-	TRBD1	TGCGCCAGCAGCCAAGATTTTCCCCCGGCTCCTTACACAGGGGGCTCACCCCTCCACTTT	CASSQDFPPAPYTGGSPLHF
TRBV4-1	TRBJ2-1	-	-	TGCGCCAGCAGCCAAGGGAACGTCGGGGAGCAGTTCTTC	CASSQGNVGEQFF
TRBV27	TRBJ2-3	-	TRBD2	TGTGCCAGCAGTCTAAGCGGGGGGGCCTTTATTACGCAGTATTTT	CASSLSGGAFITQYF
TRBV2	TRBJ2-2	once	-	TGTGCCAGCAGTGAAGCTCCAGGGACCGGGGAGCTGTTTTTT	CASSEAPGTGELFF
TRBV2	TRBJ2-2	once	-	TGTGCCAGCAGTGAAGTGGCCATGTCCGTCGGGGAGCTGTTTTTT	CASSEVAMSVGELFF
TRBV28	TRBJ1-6	once	-	TGTGCCAGCAATTCCGGGCGGGCACCCCTCCACTTT	CASNSGRAPLHF
TRBV2	TRBJ2-7	-	TRBD2	TGTGCCAGCAGTGTAGCGCTTAACCCCGCGCCAAAAGCGGGAGCCTACGAGCAGTACTTC	CASSVALNPAPKAGAYEQYF
TRBV30	TRBJ2-7	-	TRBD1	TGTGCCTGGAGTCGGACAGGGGCCGGCCTCTACGAGCAGTACTTC	CAWSRTGAGLYEQYF
TRBV5-1	TRBJ1-2	-	TRBD1	TGCGCCAGCAGCCGACAGGGGTCTAACTATGGCTACACCTTC	CASSRQGSNYGYTF
TRBV10-2	TRBJ1-4	-	-	TGCGCCAGCAGTGAGCCAGCCGGGACATACGGTGAAAAACTGTTTTTT	CASSEPAGTYGEKLFF
TRBV5-5	TRBJ1-2	-	-	TGTGCCAGCAGCTCCCCGCAGGGTGGGTCAAACTATGGCTACACCTTC	CASSSPQGGSNYGYTF
TRBV7-7	TRBJ2-2	-	-	TGTGCCACCAGTCAGACTCAGAACACCGGGGAGCTGTTTTTT	CATSQTQNTGELFF
TRBV6-1	TRBJ2-2	once	-	TGTGCCAGCAGTGAAGGGGGGCGGGACACCGGGGAGCTGTTTTTT	CASSEGGRDTGELFF
TRBV4-3	TRBJ2-6	-	TRBD1	TGCGCCAGCAGCCAAGGTCTGGGGACAGGGGTCGGGGCGGGGGCCAACGTCCTGACTTTC	CASSQGLGTGVGAGANVLTF
TRBV19	TRBJ2-1	-	TRBD2	TGTGCCAGTAGCAGCGGGAGCGTCTTTACCGATGAGCAGTTCTTC	CASSSGSVFTDEQFF
TRBV10-3	TRBJ2-2	few	TRBD1	TGTGCTTGTCAAAGGGGGCAGGCCGGGGAGCTGTTTTTT	CACQRGQAGELFF
TRBV5-4	TRBJ2-2	-	TRBD1	TGTGCCAGCAGCTCGGGACAGGGGTTCACCGGGGAGCTGTTTTTT	CASSSGQGFTGELFF
TRBV5-6	TRBJ1-5	-	-	TGTGCCAGCAGCTTGGCGCAGGGAACCGAGCCCCAGCATTTT	CASSLAQGTEPQHF